Sequencing of this TCR beta chain was carried out in a study of T cell responses to AZD1222 COVID-19 vaccine. Study findings and constraints: Spike-wide coverage was observed for vaccine-associated CD4 TCRs, with dominant responses at 160-218 and 743-854. Variant regions that are unmutated are reportedly the target of nearly half of spike-specific TCRs.

Profiling relied on immunoSEQ multiplex PCR, and the TCRdb table lists in-frame clones only, not all of them. In the table there are 60,000 to 80,000 clones, 65% to 90% of which are singletons. The CDR3 runs 15 residues. Germline CDR1 reads SNHLY; CDR2 reads FYNNEI. V was pared by 6 bases and J by 3 bases, with 17 bases between. A note on this clone: As yet, its antigen is unknown.

This material consisted of peripheral blood, taken on day 0 of AZD1222 vaccination. This sequence joins TRBV2 and TRBJ2-5; perhaps TRBD1 as D (6 bases). This clonotype was sampled from an adult in good health. The CDR3: CASSYGQRSEETQYF. Here the CDR3 DNA reads TGTGCCAGCAGCTATGGACAGAGGTCAGAAGAGACCCAGTACTTC.